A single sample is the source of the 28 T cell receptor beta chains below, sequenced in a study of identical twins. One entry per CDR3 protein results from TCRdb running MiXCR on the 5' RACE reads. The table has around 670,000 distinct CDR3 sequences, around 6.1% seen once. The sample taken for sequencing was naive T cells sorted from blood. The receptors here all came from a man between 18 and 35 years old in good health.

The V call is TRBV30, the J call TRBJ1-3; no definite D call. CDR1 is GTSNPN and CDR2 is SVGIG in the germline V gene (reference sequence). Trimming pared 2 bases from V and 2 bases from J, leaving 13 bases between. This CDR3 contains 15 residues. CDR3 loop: CAWSTRRGPGNTIYF. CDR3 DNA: TGTGCCTGGAGTACACGTAGAGGCCCTGGAAACACCATATATTTT.

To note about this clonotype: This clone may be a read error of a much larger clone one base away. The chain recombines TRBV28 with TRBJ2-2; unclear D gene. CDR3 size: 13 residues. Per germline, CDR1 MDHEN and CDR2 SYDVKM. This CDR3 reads CGSSPPRSGELFF. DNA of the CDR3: TGTGGCAGCAGTCCTCCCCGTTCCGGGGAGCTGTTTTTT.

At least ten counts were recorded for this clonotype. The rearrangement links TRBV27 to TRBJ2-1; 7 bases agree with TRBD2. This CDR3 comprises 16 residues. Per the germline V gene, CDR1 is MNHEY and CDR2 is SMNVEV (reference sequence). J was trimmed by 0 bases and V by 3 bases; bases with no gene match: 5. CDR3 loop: CASSFRGRSSYNEQFF. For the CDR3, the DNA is TGTGCCAGCAGTTTTCGCGGGAGAAGCTCCTACAATGAGCAGTTCTTC.

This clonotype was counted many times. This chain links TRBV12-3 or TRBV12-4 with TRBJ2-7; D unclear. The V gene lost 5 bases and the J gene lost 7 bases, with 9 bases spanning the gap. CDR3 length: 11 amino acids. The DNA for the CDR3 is TGTGCCAGCAGTGTCCTGGGGGAGCAGTACTTC. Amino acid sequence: CASSVLGEQYF.

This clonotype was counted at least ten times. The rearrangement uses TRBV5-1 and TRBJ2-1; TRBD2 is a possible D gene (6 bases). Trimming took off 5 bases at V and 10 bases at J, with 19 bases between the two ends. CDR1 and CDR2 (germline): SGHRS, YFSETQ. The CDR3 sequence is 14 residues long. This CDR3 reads CASRRDYDGEEQFF. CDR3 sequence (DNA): TGCGCCAGCAGGCGGGATTACGATGGAGAAGAGCAGTTCTTC.

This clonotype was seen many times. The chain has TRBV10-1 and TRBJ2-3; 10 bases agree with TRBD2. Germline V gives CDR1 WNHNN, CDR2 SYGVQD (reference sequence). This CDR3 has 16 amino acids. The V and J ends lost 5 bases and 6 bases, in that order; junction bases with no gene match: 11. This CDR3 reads CASSPSGRPPSDTQYF. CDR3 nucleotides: TGCGCCAGCAGTCCTAGCGGGAGACCCCCCTCCGATACGCAGTATTTT.

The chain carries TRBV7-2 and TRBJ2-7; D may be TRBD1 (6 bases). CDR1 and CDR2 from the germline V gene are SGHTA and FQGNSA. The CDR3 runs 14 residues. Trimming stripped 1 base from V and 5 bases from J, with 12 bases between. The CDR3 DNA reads TGTGCCAGCAGCTTAGACAGGGCTTCCAACGAGCAGTACTTC. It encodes CASSLDRASNEQYF.

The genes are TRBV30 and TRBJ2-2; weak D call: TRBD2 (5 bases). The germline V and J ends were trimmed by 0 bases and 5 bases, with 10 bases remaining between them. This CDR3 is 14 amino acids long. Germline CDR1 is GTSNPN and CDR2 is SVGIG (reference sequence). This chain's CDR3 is CAWSVLARTGELFF. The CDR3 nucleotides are TGTGCCTGGAGTGTGCTAGCAAGGACCGGGGAGCTGTTTTTT.

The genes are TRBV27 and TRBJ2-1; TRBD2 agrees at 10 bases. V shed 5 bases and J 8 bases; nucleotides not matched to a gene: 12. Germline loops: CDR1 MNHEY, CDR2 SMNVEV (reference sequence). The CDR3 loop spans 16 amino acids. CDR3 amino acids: CASSVRLAGAVDEQFF. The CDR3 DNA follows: TGTGCCAGCAGTGTGCGACTAGCGGGTGCGGTGGATGAGCAGTTCTTC.

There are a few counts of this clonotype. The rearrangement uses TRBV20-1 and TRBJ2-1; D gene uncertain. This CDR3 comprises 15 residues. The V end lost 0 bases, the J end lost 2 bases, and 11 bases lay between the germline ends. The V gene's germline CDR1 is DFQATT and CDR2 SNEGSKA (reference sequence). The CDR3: CSARDIGVPYNEQFF. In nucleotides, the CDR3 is TGCAGTGCTAGAGATATAGGAGTACCCTACAATGAGCAGTTCTTC.

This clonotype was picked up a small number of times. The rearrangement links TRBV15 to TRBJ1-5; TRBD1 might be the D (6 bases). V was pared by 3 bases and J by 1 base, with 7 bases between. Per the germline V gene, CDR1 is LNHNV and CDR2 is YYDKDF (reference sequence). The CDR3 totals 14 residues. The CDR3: CATSSGTSNQPQHF. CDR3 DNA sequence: TGTGCCACCAGCAGTGGGACAAGCAATCAGCCCCAGCATTTT.

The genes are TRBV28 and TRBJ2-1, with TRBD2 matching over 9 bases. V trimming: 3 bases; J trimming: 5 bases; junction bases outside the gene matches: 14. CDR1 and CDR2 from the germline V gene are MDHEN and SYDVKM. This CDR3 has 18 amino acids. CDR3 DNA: TGTGCCAGCAGTTTTGTACTAGCGGGTTCTTGGGCCGACAATGAGCAGTTCTTC. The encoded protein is CASSFVLAGSWADNEQFF.

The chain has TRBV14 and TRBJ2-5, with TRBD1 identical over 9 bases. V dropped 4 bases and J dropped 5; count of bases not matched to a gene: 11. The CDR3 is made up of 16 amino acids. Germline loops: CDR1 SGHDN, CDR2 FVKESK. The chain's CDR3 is CASSPRDRVSFETQYF. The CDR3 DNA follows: TGTGCCAGCAGCCCCCGGGACAGGGTTTCTTTTGAGACCCAGTACTTC.

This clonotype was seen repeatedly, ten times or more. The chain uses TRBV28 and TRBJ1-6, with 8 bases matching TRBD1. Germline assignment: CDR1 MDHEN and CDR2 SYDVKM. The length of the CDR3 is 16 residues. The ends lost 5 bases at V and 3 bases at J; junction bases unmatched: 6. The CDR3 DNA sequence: TGTGCCAGCAGTCCGGCCGACAGGGGCTATAATTCACCCCTCCACTTT. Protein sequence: CASSPADRGYNSPLHF.

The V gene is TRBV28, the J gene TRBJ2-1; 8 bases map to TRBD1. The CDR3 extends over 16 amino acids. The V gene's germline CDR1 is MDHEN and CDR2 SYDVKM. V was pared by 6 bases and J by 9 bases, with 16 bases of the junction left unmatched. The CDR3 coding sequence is TGTGCCAGCAGGCGGACAGGGAATGATGGGTTGGGTGAGCAGTTCTTC. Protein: CASRRTGNDGLGEQFF.

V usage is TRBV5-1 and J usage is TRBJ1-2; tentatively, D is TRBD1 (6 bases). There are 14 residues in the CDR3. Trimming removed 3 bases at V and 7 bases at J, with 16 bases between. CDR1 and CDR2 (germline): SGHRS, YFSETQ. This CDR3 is CASSYQQGSSGYTF. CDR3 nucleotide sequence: TGCGCCAGCAGCTACCAACAGGGAAGCAGTGGCTACACCTTC.

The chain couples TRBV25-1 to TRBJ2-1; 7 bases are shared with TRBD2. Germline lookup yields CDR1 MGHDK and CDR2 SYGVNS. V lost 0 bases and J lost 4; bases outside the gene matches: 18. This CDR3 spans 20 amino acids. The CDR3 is CASSEYASVGEGSHYNEQFF. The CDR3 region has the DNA TGTGCCAGCAGTGAATACGCCTCAGTAGGGGAGGGCAGCCATTACAATGAGCAGTTCTTC.

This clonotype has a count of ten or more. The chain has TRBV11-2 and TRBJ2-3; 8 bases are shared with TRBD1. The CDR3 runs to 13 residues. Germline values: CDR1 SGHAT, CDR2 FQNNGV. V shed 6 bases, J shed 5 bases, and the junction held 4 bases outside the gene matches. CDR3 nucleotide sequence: TGTGCCAGCAGGCCAGGGGGCAAAGATACGCAGTATTTT. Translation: CASRPGGKDTQYF.

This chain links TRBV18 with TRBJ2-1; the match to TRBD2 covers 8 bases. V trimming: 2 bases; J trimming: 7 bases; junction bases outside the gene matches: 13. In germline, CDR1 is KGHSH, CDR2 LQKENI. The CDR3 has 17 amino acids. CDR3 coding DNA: TGTGCCAGCTCACCAATGGAGGGGACTAGAACGAGAAATGAGCAGTTCTTC. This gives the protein CASSPMEGTRTRNEQFF. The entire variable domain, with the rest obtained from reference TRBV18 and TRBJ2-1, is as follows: NAGVMQNPRHLVRRRGQEARLRCSPMKGHSHVYWYRQLPEEGLKFMVYLQKENIIDESGMPKERFSAEFPKEGPSILRIQQVVRGDSAAYFCASSPMEGTRTRNEQFFGPGTRLTVL.

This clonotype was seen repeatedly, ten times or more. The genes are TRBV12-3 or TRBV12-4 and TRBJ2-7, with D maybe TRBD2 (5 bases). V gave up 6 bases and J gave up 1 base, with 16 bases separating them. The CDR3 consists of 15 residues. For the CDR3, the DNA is TGTGCCAGCAGGCCCTCACATCGGGGTTCCTACGAGCAGTACTTC. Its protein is CASRPSHRGSYEQYF.

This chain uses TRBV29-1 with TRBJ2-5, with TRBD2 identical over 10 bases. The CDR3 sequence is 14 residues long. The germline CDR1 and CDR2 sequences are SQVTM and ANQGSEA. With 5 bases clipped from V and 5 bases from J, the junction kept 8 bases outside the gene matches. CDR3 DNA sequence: TGCAGCGTTACCGGGACTAGCGTGGGTGAGACCCAGTACTTC. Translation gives CSVTGTSVGETQYF. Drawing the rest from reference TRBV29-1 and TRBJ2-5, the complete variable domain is SAVISQKPSRDICQRGTSLTIQCQVDSQVTMMFWYRQQPGQSLTLIATANQGSEATYESGFVIDKFPISRPNLTFSTLTVSNMSPEDSSIYLCSVTGTSVGETQYFGPGTRLLVL.

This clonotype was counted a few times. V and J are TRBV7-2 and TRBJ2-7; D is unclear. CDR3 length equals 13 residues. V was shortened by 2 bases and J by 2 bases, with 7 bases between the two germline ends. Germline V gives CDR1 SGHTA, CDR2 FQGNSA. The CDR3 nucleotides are TGTGCCAGCAGCTTAACGCTGACCTACGAGCAGTACGTC. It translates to CASSLTLTYEQYV.

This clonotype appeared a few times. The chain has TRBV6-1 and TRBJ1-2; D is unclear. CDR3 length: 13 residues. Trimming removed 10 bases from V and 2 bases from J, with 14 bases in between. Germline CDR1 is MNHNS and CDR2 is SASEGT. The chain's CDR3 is CATYTAGNYGYTF. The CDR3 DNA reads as TGTGCCACCTATACGGCGGGCAACTATGGCTACACCTTC.

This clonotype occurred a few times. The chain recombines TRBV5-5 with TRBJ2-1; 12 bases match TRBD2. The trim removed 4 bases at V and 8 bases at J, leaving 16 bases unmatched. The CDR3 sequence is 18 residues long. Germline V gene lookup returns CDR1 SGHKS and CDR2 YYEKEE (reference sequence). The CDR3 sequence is CASSTGLAGGTRGDEQFF. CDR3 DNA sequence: TGTGCCAGCAGCACGGGACTAGCGGGTGGGACGAGGGGTGATGAGCAGTTCTTC. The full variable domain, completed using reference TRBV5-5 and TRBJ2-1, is DAGVTQSPTHLIKTRGQQVTLRCSPISGHKSVSWYQQVLGQGPQFIFQYYEKEERGRGNFPDRFSARQFPNYSSELNVNALLLGDSALYLCASSTGLAGGTRGDEQFFGPGTRLTVL.

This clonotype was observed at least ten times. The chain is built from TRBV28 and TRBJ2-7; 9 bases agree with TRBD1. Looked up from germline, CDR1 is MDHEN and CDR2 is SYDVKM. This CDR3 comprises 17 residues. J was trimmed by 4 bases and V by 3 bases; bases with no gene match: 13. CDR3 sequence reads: CASSFPFPTGGVYEQYF. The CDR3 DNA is TGTGCCAGCAGTTTCCCTTTCCCGACAGGGGGAGTTTACGAGCAGTACTTC.

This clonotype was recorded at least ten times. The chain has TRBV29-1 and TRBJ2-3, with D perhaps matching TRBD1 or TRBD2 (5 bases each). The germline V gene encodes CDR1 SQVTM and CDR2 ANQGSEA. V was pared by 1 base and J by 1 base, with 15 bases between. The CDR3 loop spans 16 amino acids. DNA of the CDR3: TGCAGCGTTGAAGCACGGTTCGGGGCTGGCACAGATACGCAGTATTTT. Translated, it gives CSVEARFGAGTDTQYF.

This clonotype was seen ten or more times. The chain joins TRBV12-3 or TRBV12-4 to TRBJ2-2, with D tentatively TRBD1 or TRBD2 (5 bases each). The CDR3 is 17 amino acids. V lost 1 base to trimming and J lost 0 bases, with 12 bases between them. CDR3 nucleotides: TGTGCCAGCAGTTTAGGGGGACCGAATTCGAACACCGGGGAGCTGTTTTTT. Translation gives CASSLGGPNSNTGELFF.

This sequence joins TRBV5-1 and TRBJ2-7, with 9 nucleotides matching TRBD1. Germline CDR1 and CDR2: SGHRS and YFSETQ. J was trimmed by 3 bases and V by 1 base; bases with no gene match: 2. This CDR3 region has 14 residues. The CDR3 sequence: CASSLWTGDYEQYF. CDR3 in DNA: TGCGCCAGCAGCTTGTGGACAGGGGACTACGAGCAGTACTTC.